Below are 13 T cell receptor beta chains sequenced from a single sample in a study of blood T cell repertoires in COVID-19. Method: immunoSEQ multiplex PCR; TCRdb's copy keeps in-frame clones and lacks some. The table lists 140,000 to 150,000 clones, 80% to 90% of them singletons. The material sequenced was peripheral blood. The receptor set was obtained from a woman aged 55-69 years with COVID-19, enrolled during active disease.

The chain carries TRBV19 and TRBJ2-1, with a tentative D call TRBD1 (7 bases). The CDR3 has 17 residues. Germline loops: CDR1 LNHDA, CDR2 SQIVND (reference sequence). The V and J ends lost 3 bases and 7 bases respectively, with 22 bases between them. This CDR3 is CASSMWGVLRGHNEQFF. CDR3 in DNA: TGTGCCAGTAGTATGTGGGGGGTACTTAGGGGGCATAATGAGCAGTTCTTC.

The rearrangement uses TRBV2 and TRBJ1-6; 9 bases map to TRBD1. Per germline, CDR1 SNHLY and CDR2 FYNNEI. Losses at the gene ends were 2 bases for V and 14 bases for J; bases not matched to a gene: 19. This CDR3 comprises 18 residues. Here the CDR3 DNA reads TGTGCCAGCAGTGAATTTCGGGGAGGACAGGGGTCCGGGGGGACCCTCCACTTT. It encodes CASSEFRGGQGSGGTLHF.

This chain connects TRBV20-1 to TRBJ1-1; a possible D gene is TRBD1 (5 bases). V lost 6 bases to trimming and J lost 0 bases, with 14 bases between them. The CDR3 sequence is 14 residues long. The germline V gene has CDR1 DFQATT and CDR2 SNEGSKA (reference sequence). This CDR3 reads CSASVGLLNTEAFF. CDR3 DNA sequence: TGCAGTGCCAGTGTGGGACTCCTGAACACTGAAGCTTTCTTT.

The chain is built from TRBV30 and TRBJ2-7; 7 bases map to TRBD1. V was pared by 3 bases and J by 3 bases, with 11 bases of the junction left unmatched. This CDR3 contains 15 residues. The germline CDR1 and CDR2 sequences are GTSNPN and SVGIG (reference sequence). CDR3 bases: TGTGCCTGGAGAGCAAAGGGACAGTTAGGCTACGAGCAGTACTTC. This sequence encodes CAWRAKGQLGYEQYF.

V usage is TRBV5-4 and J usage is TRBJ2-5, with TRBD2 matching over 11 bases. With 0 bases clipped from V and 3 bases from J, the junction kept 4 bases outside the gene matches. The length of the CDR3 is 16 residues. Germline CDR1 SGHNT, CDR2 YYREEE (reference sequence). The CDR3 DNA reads TGTGCCAGCAGCTTGGTGGCTAGCGGGGGGAAAGAGACCCAGTACTTC. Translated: CASSLVASGGKETQYF. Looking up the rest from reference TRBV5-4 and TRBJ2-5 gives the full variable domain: ETGVTQSPTHLIKTRGQQVTLRCSSQSGHNTVSWYQQALGQGPQFIFQYYREEENGRGNFPPRFSGLQFPNYSSELNVNALELDDSALYLCASSLVASGGKETQYFGPGTRLLVL.

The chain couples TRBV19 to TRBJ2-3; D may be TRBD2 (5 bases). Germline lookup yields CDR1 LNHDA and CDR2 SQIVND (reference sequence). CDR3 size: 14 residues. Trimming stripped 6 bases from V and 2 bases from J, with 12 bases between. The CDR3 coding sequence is TGTGCCAGTAGAACCCCGGGATACACAGATACGCAGTATTTT. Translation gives CASRTPGYTDTQYF.

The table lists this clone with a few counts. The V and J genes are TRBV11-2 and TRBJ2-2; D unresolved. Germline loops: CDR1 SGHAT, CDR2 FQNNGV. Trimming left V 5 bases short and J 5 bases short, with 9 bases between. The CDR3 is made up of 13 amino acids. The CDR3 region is CASSEQHTGELFF. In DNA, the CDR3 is TGTGCCAGCAGCGAACAGCATACCGGGGAGCTGTTTTTT.

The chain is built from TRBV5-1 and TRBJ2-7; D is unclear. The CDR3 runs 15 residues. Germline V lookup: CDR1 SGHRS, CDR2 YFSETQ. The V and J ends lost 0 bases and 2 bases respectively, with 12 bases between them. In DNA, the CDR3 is TGCGCCAGCAGCTTGGCTTTATCCAGGACCTACGAGCAGTACTTC. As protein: CASSLALSRTYEQYF.

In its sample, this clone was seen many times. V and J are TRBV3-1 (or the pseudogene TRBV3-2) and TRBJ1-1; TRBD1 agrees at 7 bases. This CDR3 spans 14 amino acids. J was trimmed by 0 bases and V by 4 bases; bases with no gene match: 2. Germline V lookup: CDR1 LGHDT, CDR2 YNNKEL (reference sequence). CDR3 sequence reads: CASSRQGLNTEAFF. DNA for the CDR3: TGTGCCAGCAGCCGACAGGGTTTGAACACTGAAGCTTTCTTT.

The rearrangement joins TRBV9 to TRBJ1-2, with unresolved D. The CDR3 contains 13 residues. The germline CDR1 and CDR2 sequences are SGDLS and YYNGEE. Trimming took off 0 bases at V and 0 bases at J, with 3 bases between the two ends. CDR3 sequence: CASSVAANYGYTF. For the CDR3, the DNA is TGTGCCAGCAGCGTAGCAGCTAACTATGGCTACACCTTC.

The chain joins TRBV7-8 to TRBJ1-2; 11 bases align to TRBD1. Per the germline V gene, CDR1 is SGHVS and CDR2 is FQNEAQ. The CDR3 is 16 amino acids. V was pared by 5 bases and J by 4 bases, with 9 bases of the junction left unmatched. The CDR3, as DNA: TGTGCCAGCAGCAGTCGTACGGGACAGGGGGGCTATGGCTACACCTTC. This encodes CASSSRTGQGGYGYTF.

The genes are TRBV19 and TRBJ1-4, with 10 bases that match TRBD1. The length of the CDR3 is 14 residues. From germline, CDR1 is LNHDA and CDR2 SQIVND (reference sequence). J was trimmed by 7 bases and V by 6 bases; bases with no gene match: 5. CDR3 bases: TGTGCCAGTAGGCCATGGACAGGGGGTGAAAAACTGTTTTTT. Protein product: CASRPWTGGEKLFF.

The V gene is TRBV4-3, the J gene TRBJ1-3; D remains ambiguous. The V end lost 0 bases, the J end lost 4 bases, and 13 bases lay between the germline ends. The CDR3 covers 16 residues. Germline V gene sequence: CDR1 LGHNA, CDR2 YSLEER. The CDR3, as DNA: TGCGCCAGCAGCCAAGATCACCGGGGAGGGGGAAACACCATATATTTT. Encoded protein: CASSQDHRGGGNTIYF.